A selection of T cell receptor beta chains follows, all from one sample in a study of T-cell reconstitution after alpha-beta-depleted transplantation in children. TCRdb passed the PCR reads through MiXCR, listing each CDR3 protein once. This table holds about 590,000 distinct CDR3 sequences, around 13% found once. Sequenced here: PBMCs, mostly from graft donor cells, sampled 360 days after TCRalphabeta/CD19-depleted stem cell transplant. These receptors were obtained from a male patient under 18 who had a stem cell transplant for acute myeloid leukemia, so the T cells may come from the graft donor. Each CDR3 is given with its conserved first and last residue. A D gene is named only where the DNA matches it firmly. Rows may omit the clone size; those that give it use once, few, many or a size class.

clone_size d_call v_call cdr3_aa
. TRBD2 TRBV10-3 CAISEITSGRAGTDTQYF
few TRBD2 TRBV5-4 CASSTTGTRKGEQFF
few TRBD2 TRBV7-3 CASSLPKLAGAGNEQFF
. TRBD1 TRBV7-2 CASSSHRGGADTQYF
many . TRBV28 CASSFQGRYEQYF
many . TRBV27 CASSPRRLGAQYEQYF
many TRBD1 TRBV28 CASTPDREGISYNEQFF
. TRBD2 TRBV4-3 CASSQARISSGSTDTQYF
. . TRBV7-6 CASSLDRFSGNTIYF
many . TRBV7-8 CASRPRGTSSYEQYF
few . TRBV15 CATSRDWALGRDEQFF
few TRBD2 TRBV4-3 CASSQGGSGRYYEQYF
few . TRBV9 CASSPEVSYSGANVLTF
. . TRBV6-5 CASSYKNTIYF
many . TRBV5-1 CASSLEGRPYVVDKNIQYF
. . TRBV12-3/TRBV12-4 CASTTLPNTEAFF
many . TRBV6-5 CASTLRISSTDTQYF
few . TRBV5-1 CASKQRGEFYEQYF
many TRBD2 TRBV5-1 CASSLIAGGPSGANVLTF
. TRBD2 TRBV28 CASSHPRPGLAGSSYNEQFF
few . TRBV28 CASSPRQQGRQETQYF
many . TRBV11-1 CASSLGLESGELFF
few . TRBV6-5 CASSYWGAKNIQYF
. . TRBV20-1 CSARQDTEFETQYF
few TRBD2 TRBV5-6 CASSLPRLAGNAGELFF
few . TRBV29-1 CSVGTDDSTDTQYF
few TRBD1 TRBV20-1 CSASPWGQQETQYF
. TRBD2 TRBV7-3 CASSLTFGGGPEETQYF
. . TRBV9 CASSVEGTGELFF
few TRBD1 TRBV7-8 CASSQWTGANEQFF
many . TRBV20-1 CSASGGDGTDTQYF
. . TRBV2 CASRLVPAYEQYF
. TRBD2 TRBV4-3 CASSPSGRPPEQFF
few TRBD1 TRBV15 CATSRAWTGGETQYF
few . TRBV12-3/TRBV12-4 CASSLKSGSPKAYEQYF
few . TRBV11-2 CASSPLTGGNEKLFF
many TRBD1 TRBV4-3 CASSQDLETGKIGTQYF
few . TRBV21-1 CASSRSSPLGQETQYF
. TRBD2 TRBV5-1 CASSSLAAFNNEQFF
. TRBD2 TRBV20-1 CSARDRLAGALRDTQYF
many . TRBV5-4 CASSGWLDEKLFF
few . TRBV10-3 CAISGLGVVDEQFF
. TRBD2 TRBV2 CASSPLGLAGREGYEQYF
. . TRBV20-1 CSAGRAKETQYF
few . TRBV5-1 CASSWGTDSPLHF
. . TRBV7-9 CASSFSAGLYEDFF
once . TRBV28 CASSISRAGNQPQHF
. . TRBV20-1 CSARDAGRGFTDTQYF
. TRBD1 TRBV9 CASSATGAYEQYF
many TRBD2 TRBV7-2 CASSSQRGTYEQYF
few TRBD2 TRBV28 CASSLTGLASSYEQYF
many . TRBV5-1 CASSWAGQRHYSNQPQHF
few TRBD2 TRBV29-1 CSVGGRAATDTQYF
many . TRBV5-1 CASSLRPGGNTEAFF
few TRBD2 TRBV29-1 CSVEGTGLLYNEQFF
. TRBD2 TRBV20-1 CSADSGRDTGELFF
many . TRBV5-1 CASRPPGLYNEQFF